This passage covers 28 T cell receptor beta chains from one sample sequenced in a study of blood T cell repertoires in COVID-19. Generated by immunoSEQ multiplex PCR, the TCRdb table keeps only in-frame clones and is missing some. The sample holds 270,000 or so clones, 82% seen once. Specimen: peripheral blood. The receptors originated from a young woman with acute or convalescent COVID-19.

V and J are TRBV28 and TRBJ2-7; D perhaps matches TRBD2 (7 bases). The V gene lost 5 bases and the J gene lost 6 bases, with 20 bases spanning the gap. The CDR3 spans 15 residues. CDR1 and CDR2 from the germline V gene are MDHEN and SYDVKM. The CDR3 DNA is TGTGCCAGCAGTCCCACCCGGGGGGCGCTTTCCGAGCAGTACTTC. It specifies CASSPTRGALSEQYF.

This clone was counted ten times or more. The V gene is TRBV5-1, the J gene TRBJ1-6, with 9 bases fitting TRBD1. After removal of 4 bases from V and 7 bases from J, the junction contained 9 bases not matched to a gene. The CDR3 totals 16 residues. Germline CDR1 and CDR2: SGHRS and YFSETQ. The DNA of the CDR3 is TGCGCCAGCAGCCCCATACAGACAGGGGGAAATTCACCCCTCCACTTT. Protein sequence: CASSPIQTGGNSPLHF.

J is TRBJ1-4 and V is TRBV7-9; 10 positions match TRBD1. The CDR3 totals 15 residues. CDR1 and CDR2 (germline): SEHNR, FQNEAQ (reference sequence). The ends lost 4 bases at V and 6 bases at J; junction bases unmatched: 5. The CDR3, as DNA: TGTGCCAGCAGCTCGCCGGGACAGGGGTATGAAAAACTGTTTTTT. Protein sequence: CASSSPGQGYEKLFF. The whole variable domain, filled in from reference TRBV7-9 and TRBJ1-4, reads DTGVSQNPRHKITKRGQNVTFRCDPISEHNRLYWYRQTLGQGPEFLTYFQNEAQLEKSRLLSDRFSAERPKGSFSTLEIQRTEQGDSAMYLCASSSPGQGYEKLFFGSGTQLSVL.

This rearrangement joins TRBV29-1 to TRBJ2-7; 9 nucleotides agree with TRBD2. CDR3 size: 15 residues. The junction had 15 bases not matched to a gene; V was cut back by 6 bases and J by 6 bases. Germline lookup yields CDR1 SQVTM and CDR2 ANQGSEA. The CDR3 DNA reads TGCAGCGTGACAGGACCCGTTAGCGGGAGAAGCGAGCAGTACTTC. It is translated as CSVTGPVSGRSEQYF.

The chain is built from TRBV4-3 and TRBJ1-6, with D perhaps matching TRBD1 (5 bases). The V gene lost 4 bases and the J gene lost 8 bases, with 18 bases spanning the gap. The CDR3 is 16 residues long. From germline, CDR1 is LGHNA and CDR2 YSLEER. The CDR3 DNA sequence: TGCGCCAGCAGCCCTTCCGGTGCGGGGCTCTATTCACCCCTCCACTTT. Protein: CASSPSGAGLYSPLHF.

This rearrangement joins TRBV28 to TRBJ2-7, with TRBD2 as a possible D gene (5 bases). The V gene's germline CDR1 is MDHEN and CDR2 SYDVKM. CDR3 length: 14 residues. Trimming removed 4 bases at V and 1 base at J, with 11 bases between. CDR3 coding DNA: TGTGCCAGCAGTTCCCCGACTACTTCCTACGAGCAGTACTTC. It is translated as CASSSPTTSYEQYF. Full variable domain (remainder filled in from reference TRBV28 and TRBJ2-7): DVKVTQSSRYLVKRTGEKVFLECVQDMDHENMFWYRQDPGLGLRLIYFSYDVKMKEKGDIPEGYSVSREKKERFSLILESASTNQTSMYLCASSSPTTSYEQYFGPGTRLTVT.

The J gene is TRBJ2-7, the V gene TRBV28; 9 bases map to TRBD2. The CDR3 runs to 14 residues. J was trimmed by 5 bases and V by 6 bases; bases with no gene match: 8. Germline V gene data show CDR1 as MDHEN and CDR2 as SYDVKM. The CDR3 loop reads CASSYYSGSNEQYF. CDR3 nucleotides: TGTGCCAGCAGCTATTATAGCGGGAGCAACGAGCAGTACTTC.

The chain links TRBV25-1 to TRBJ2-3; 8 bases line up with TRBD2. CDR3 length: 16 amino acids. Unmatched junction bases numbered 11, after V lost 6 bases and J lost 3 bases. Germline V gene data show CDR1 as MGHDK and CDR2 as SYGVNS. The CDR3 DNA reads as TGTGCCAGCAGCTTAAGCGGGAGCAGGGGAACAGATACGCAGTATTTT. It codes for CASSLSGSRGTDTQYF.

The rearrangement uses TRBV25-1 and TRBJ2-7, with 13 bases fitting TRBD2. V lost 2 bases to trimming and J lost 2 bases; unmatched junction nucleotides: 3. CDR3 length equals 16 residues. Germline assignment: CDR1 MGHDK and CDR2 SYGVNS. Here the CDR3 DNA reads TGTGCCAGCAGTGAACTCGGACTAGCGGGAGCCTACGAGCAGTACTTC. Translated, it gives CASSELGLAGAYEQYF.

J is TRBJ1-5 and V is TRBV7-2, with TRBD1 matching 8 bases. In germline, CDR1 is SGHTA, CDR2 FQGNSA. V dropped 5 bases and J dropped 1; count of bases not matched to a gene: 7. CDR3 length: 16 residues. CDR3 nucleotides: TGTGCCAGCAGCAAGACAGGGGAAGGGAGCAATCAGCCCCAGCATTTT. Translated: CASSKTGEGSNQPQHF. Looking up the rest from reference TRBV7-2 and TRBJ1-5 gives the full variable domain: GAGVSQSPSNKVTEKGKDVELRCDPISGHTALYWYRQSLGQGLEFLIYFQGNSAPDKSGLPSDRFSAERTGGSVSTLTIQRTQQEDSAVYLCASSKTGEGSNQPQHFGDGTRLSIL.

This clone was counted at least ten times. This rearrangement joins TRBV7-3 to TRBJ1-2; TRBD1 agrees at 9 bases. Germline V lookup: CDR1 SGHTA, CDR2 FQGTGA. V lost 3 bases to trimming and J lost 8 bases; unmatched junction nucleotides: 4. The CDR3 loop spans 13 amino acids. The CDR3 DNA reads as TGTGCCAGCAGCTTTGGGACAGGGTCCGGCTACACCTTC. This gives the protein CASSFGTGSGYTF.

The V and J genes are TRBV24-1 and TRBJ1-5; D unclear. V dropped 4 bases and J dropped 4 bases, with 10 bases sitting between them. The germline gives CDR1 KGHDR, CDR2 SFDVKD. This CDR3 is built from 14 residues. The CDR3 bases are TGTGCCACCAGTGAGGGCAATTTAAATCAGCCCCAGCATTTT. Translation gives CATSEGNLNQPQHF.

The rearrangement uses TRBV11-3 and TRBJ2-1, with D perhaps matching TRBD2 (6 bases). V was pared by 4 bases and J by 4 bases, with 14 bases between. Germline V gene data show CDR1 as SGHNT and CDR2 as YENEEA. CDR3 size: 15 residues. The CDR3 protein is CASSSQGSGYNEQFF. As DNA, the CDR3 is TGTGCCAGCAGCTCTCAGGGTAGCGGATACAATGAGCAGTTCTTC.

The V gene is TRBV9, the J gene TRBJ2-3; the D gene is possibly TRBD2 (5 bases). Trimming pared 4 bases from V and 5 bases from J, leaving 14 bases between. Germline V gives CDR1 SGDLS, CDR2 YYNGEE. This CDR3 spans 14 amino acids. CDR3 protein: CASSLGPSGDTQYF. DNA of the CDR3: TGTGCCAGCAGCCTTGGGCCCAGCGGAGATACGCAGTATTTT. Full variable domain (remainder filled in from reference TRBV9 and TRBJ2-3): DSGVTQTPKHLITATGQRVTLRCSPRSGDLSVYWYQQSLDQGLQFLIQYYNGEERAKGNILERFSAQQFPDLHSELNLSSLELGDSALYFCASSLGPSGDTQYFGPGTRLTVL.

The chain couples TRBV6-6 to TRBJ1-5; no definite D call. This CDR3 contains 14 residues. Germline V gene data show CDR1 as MNHNY and CDR2 as SVGAGI (reference sequence). Trimming cost V 0 bases and J 2 bases, with 5 bases left between them. For the CDR3, the DNA is TGTGCCAGCAGTTACTCCCAGGGCAATCAGCCCCAGCATTTT. Protein product: CASSYSQGNQPQHF.

There are a few counts of this clone. The chain employs TRBV10-3 and TRBJ2-1; 9 bases map to TRBD1. Germline V CDR1 and CDR2: ENHRY, SYGVKD. V trimming: 5 bases; J trimming: 5 bases; junction bases outside the gene matches: 4. This CDR3 has 14 amino acids. CDR3 region: CAISRDRDNNEQFF. As DNA, the CDR3 is TGTGCCATCAGTCGGGACAGGGATAACAATGAGCAGTTCTTC.

J is TRBJ1-1 and V is TRBV5-4; 7 nucleotides align to TRBD1. Trimming cost V 8 bases and J 3 bases; bases outside gene matches: 7. From germline, CDR1 is SGHNT and CDR2 YYREEE (reference sequence). The CDR3 contains 13 residues. As DNA, the CDR3 is TGTGCCAGTTCCGGGACAGAAGACACTGAAGCTTTCTTT. Translating it yields CASSGTEDTEAFF.

In the case of this clone: Other DNA sequences from this sample encode an identical CDR3 as well. The chain links TRBV4-1 to TRBJ2-5, with D possibly being TRBD1 (5 bases). CDR1 and CDR2 (germline): MGHRA, YSYEKL. The CDR3 contains 14 residues. Trimming pared 0 bases from V and 2 bases from J, leaving 7 bases between. CDR3 sequence: CASSQEGAQETQYF. CDR3 bases: TGCGCCAGCAGCCAAGAAGGGGCACAAGAGACCCAGTACTTC.

The genes are TRBV6-5 and TRBJ2-7, with a tentative D call TRBD1 (5 bases). V shed 0 bases and J shed 3 bases, with 9 bases lying between them. The germline V gene encodes CDR1 MNHEY and CDR2 SVGAGI. The CDR3 is 14 residues long. CDR3 in amino acids: CASSYSGEVYEQYF. The CDR3 DNA sequence: TGTGCCAGCAGTTACTCAGGGGAAGTCTACGAGCAGTACTTC.

The chain has TRBV6-5 and TRBJ1-1; 9 bases align to TRBD1. The trim removed 2 bases at V and 3 bases at J, leaving 4 bases unmatched. CDR1 and CDR2 from the germline V gene are MNHEY and SVGAGI. This CDR3 is 15 amino acids long. The CDR3, as DNA: TGTGCCAGCAGTTACGACAGGGGGGGGGACACTGAAGCTTTCTTT. Amino acid sequence: CASSYDRGGDTEAFF.

The genes are TRBV5-1 and TRBJ2-7, with 8 nucleotides matching TRBD1. CDR1 is SGHRS and CDR2 is YFSETQ in the germline V gene. The CDR3 covers 14 residues. The ends lost 3 bases at V and 2 bases at J; junction bases unmatched: 4. CDR3 amino acids: CASSSDRAPYEQYF. CDR3 nucleotides: TGCGCCAGCAGCTCGGACAGGGCCCCCTACGAGCAGTACTTC.

This chain uses TRBV21-1 with TRBJ2-7; whether TRBD1, the table's D call, matches the DNA was not checked. TRBV21-1 represents a pseudogene. The CDR3 length is 17 residues. The CDR3 DNA follows: TGTGCCAGCAGCAAAGGCCCTCCTCTACAGGGTACCTACGAGCAGTACTTC. This gives the protein CASSKGPPLQGTYEQYF.

The rearrangement links TRBV15 to TRBJ1-4, with D uncertain. This CDR3 region has 14 residues. The V gene lost 5 bases and the J gene lost 5 bases, with 12 bases spanning the gap. Per the germline V gene, CDR1 is LNHNV and CDR2 is YYDKDF (reference sequence). CDR3 amino acids: CATSVVPANEKLFF. DNA for the CDR3: TGTGCCACCAGCGTGGTCCCCGCGAATGAAAAACTGTTTTTT.

Details on this clone: The germline gene is not matched at one end of the junction; a read error may be the cause. The genes are TRBV20-1 and TRBJ2-5; tentatively, D is TRBD2 (5 bases). Germline CDR1 and CDR2: DFQATT and SNEGSKA (reference sequence). The CDR3 runs to 11 residues. CDR3 in amino acids: CSARKGEPQYF. CDR3 bases: TGCAGTGCTAGAAAGGGAGAGCCCCAGTACTTC.

The gene calls are TRBV10-1 and TRBJ2-3; TRBD2 agrees at 7 bases. The V gene end was trimmed by 2 bases and the J gene end by 1 base; junction bases not matched to a gene: 3. The CDR3 runs to 15 residues. Germline CDR1 is WNHNN and CDR2 is SYGVQD (reference sequence). The CDR3 reads CASSESLAGTDTQYF. The CDR3 nucleotides are TGCGCCAGCAGTGAGAGTCTAGCGGGCACAGATACGCAGTATTTT.

The chain links TRBV7-2 to TRBJ1-2; the D is unclear. Germline CDR1 and CDR2: SGHTA and FQGNSA. Deletions cut 5 bases from V and 8 bases from J, with 12 bases between. The CDR3 consists of 12 residues. CDR3: CASSRWSRGYTF. CDR3 in DNA: TGTGCCAGCAGCCGGTGGTCCCGAGGCTACACCTTC.

The gene calls are TRBV9 and TRBJ1-2; TRBD1 might be the D (6 bases). The germline V gene encodes CDR1 SGDLS and CDR2 YYNGEE. This CDR3 has 14 residues. The V gene lost 4 bases and the J gene lost 5 bases, with 15 bases spanning the gap. CDR3 bases: TGTGCCAGCAGCCCCCAGGGGATAGGGTATGGCTACACCTTC. Translation gives CASSPQGIGYGYTF.

The rearrangement links TRBV19 to TRBJ1-2; D unresolved. With 8 bases removed from V and 0 bases from J, the gap between germline ends came to 7 bases. The CDR3 contains 12 residues. Germline V gives CDR1 LNHDA, CDR2 SQIVND (reference sequence). The CDR3 sequence: CASGRTNYGYTF. The CDR3 DNA reads as TGTGCCAGTGGGAGGACTAACTATGGCTACACCTTC.